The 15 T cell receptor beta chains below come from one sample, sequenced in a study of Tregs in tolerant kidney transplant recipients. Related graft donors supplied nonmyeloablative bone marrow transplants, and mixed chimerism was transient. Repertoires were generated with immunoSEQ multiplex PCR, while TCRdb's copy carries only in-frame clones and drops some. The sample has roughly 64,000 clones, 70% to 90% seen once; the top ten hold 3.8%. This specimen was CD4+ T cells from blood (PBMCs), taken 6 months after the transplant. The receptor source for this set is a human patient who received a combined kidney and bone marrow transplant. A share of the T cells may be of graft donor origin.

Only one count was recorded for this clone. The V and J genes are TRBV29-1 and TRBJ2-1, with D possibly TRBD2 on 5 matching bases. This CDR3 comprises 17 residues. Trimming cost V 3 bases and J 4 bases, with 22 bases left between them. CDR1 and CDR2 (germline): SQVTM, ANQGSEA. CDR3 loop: CSVEKGRKAAEYNEQFF. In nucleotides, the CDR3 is TGCAGCGTTGAGAAGGGCCGCAAAGCGGCCGAATACAATGAGCAGTTCTTC.

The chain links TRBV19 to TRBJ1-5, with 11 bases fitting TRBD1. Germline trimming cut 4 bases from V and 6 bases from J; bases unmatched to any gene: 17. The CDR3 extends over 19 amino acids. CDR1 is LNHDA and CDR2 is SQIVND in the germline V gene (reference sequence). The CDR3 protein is CASSKMRRTGGVVGQPQHF. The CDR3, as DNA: TGTGCCAGTAGTAAGATGCGCCGGACAGGGGGCGTCGTCGGTCAGCCCCAGCATTTT.

Here the CDR3 DNA reads TGCACCAGCAGCCGCACTTCAAGCTCGCGGGACGAGAGCACAGATACGCAGTATTTT. It encodes CTSSRTSSSRDESTDTQYF. The chain has TRBV1 and TRBJ2-3; the table calls TRBD2, which could not be checked here. TRBV1 is a listed pseudogene. This CDR3 comprises 19 residues.

The CDR3 loop is CASSNRQTTPLGYTF. The CDR3 DNA sequence: TGTGCCAGCAGCAACCGACAGACGACCCCTTTGGGCTACACCTTC. The genes are TRBV9 and TRBJ1-2; D is perhaps TRBD1 (5 bases). Trimming pared 4 bases from V and 8 bases from J, leaving 21 bases between. Germline V gene data show CDR1 as SGDLS and CDR2 as YYNGEE. The length of the CDR3 is 15 residues.

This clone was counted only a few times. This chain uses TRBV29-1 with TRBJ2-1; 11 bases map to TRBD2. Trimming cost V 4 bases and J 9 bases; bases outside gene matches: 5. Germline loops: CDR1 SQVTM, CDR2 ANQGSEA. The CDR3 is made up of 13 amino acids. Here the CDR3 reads CSVAVSGRGEQFF. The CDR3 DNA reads TGCAGCGTTGCTGTTAGCGGGAGGGGTGAGCAGTTCTTC.

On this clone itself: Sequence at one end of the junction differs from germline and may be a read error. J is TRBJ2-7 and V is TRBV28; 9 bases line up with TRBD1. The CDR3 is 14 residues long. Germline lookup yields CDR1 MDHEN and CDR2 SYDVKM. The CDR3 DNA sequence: TGTGCCACCAGTGGAGGGACAGGGCTATATGAGCAGTACTTC. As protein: CATSGGTGLYEQYF.

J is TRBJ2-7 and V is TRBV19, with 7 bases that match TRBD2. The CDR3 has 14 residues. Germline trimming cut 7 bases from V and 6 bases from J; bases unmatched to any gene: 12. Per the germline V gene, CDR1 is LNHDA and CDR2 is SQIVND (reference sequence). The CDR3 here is CASTQGGKVAEQYF. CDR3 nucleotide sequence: TGTGCCAGTACCCAGGGAGGGAAAGTGGCCGAGCAGTACTTC.

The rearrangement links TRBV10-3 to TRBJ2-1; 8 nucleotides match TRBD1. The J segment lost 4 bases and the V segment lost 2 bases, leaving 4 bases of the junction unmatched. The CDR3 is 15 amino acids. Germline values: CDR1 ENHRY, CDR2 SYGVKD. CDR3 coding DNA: TGTGCCATCAGTGAGCGGACAGGGACGTACAATGAGCAGTTCTTC. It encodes CAISERTGTYNEQFF.

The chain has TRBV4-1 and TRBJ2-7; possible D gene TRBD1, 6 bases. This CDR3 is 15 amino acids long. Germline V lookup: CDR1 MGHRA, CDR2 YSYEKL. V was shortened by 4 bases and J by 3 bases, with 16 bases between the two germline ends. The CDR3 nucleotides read TGCGCCAGCAGCCCGCAGACAGGCACCTTCTACGAGCAGTACTTC. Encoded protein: CASSPQTGTFYEQYF.

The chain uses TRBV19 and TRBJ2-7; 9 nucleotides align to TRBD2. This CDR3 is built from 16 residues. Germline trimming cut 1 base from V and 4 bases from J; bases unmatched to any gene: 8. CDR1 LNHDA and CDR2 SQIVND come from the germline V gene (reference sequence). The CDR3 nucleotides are TGTGCCAGTAGTATAGTGTTTAGCGGGAGTGGTTACGAGCAGTACTTC. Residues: CASSIVFSGSGYEQYF.

CDR3 sequence reads: CSVERGGTGELFF. CDR3 nucleotides: TGCAGCGTTGAACGTGGAGGCACCGGGGAGCTGTTTTTT. The chain is built from TRBV29-1 and TRBJ2-2, with D perhaps matching TRBD2 (5 bases). CDR1 SQVTM and CDR2 ANQGSEA come from the germline V gene. Trimming took 2 bases from V and 4 from J, leaving 8 bases between them. There are 13 residues in the CDR3.

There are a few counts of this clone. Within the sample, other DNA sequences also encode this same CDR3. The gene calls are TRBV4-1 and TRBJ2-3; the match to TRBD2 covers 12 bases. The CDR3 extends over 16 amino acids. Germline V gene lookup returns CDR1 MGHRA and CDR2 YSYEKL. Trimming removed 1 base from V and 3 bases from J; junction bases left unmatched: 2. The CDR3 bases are TGCGCCAGCAGCCAAGGACTAGCGGGAGATACAGATACGCAGTATTTT. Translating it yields CASSQGLAGDTDTQYF.

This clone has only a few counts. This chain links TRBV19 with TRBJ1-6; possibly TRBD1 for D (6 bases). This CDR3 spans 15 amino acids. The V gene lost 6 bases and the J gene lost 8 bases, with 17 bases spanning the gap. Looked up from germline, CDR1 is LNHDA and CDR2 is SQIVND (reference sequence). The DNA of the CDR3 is TGTGCCAGTAGAGTATGGCAGGGGCCGGATTCACCCCTCCACTTT. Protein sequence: CASRVWQGPDSPLHF.

This CDR3 reads CASSHPTAGRSYREQFF. CDR3 bases: TGCGCCAGCAGCCATCCAACCGCCGGGAGGTCATATCGAGAGCAGTTCTTC. The gene calls are TRBV4-3 and TRBJ2-1; 7 nucleotides line up with TRBD2. Unmatched junction bases numbered 18, after V lost 3 bases and J lost 10 bases. CDR1 LGHNA and CDR2 YSLEER come from the germline V gene. This CDR3 region has 17 residues.

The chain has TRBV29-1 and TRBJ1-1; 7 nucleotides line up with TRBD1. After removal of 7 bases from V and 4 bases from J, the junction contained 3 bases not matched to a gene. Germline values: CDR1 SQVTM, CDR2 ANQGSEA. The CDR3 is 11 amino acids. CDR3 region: CSATGPTEAFF. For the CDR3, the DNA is TGCAGCGCGACAGGGCCCACTGAAGCTTTCTTT.